This is a list of T cell receptor beta chains from one sample in a study of cytomegalovirus exposure and HLA in healthy donors. TCRdb's copy holds only in-frame clones and misses some; the assay was immunoSEQ multiplex PCR. Of 120,000 to 150,000 clones in the sample, roughly 79% were seen once. Sequenced sample: PBMCs. Receptor source: a woman in her thirties or forties in good health and CMV-seropositive. Each CDR3 is given with its conserved first and last residue. The D gene is left open where the match is weak. Rows may omit the clone size; those that give it use once, few, many or a size class.

v_call: TRBV6-4; j_call: TRBJ2-2; d_call: -; cdr3_length: 15; clone_size: -; cdr3_nt: TGTGCCAGCAGTGAGGGGGACAAGAACACCGGGGAGCTGTTTTTT; cdr3_aa: CASSEGDKNTGELFF
v_call: TRBV5-4; j_call: TRBJ2-5; d_call: TRBD1; cdr3_length: 15; clone_size: once; cdr3_nt: TGTGCCAGCAGTCTCGACAGGGGCAAGGTGGAGACCCAGTACTTC; cdr3_aa: CASSLDRGKVETQYF
v_call: TRBV16; j_call: TRBJ1-5; d_call: -; cdr3_length: 13; clone_size: -; cdr3_nt: TGTGCCAGCAGCCAAATACGGGATCAGCCCCAGCATTTT; cdr3_aa: CASSQIRDQPQHF
v_call: TRBV11-3; j_call: TRBJ1-3; d_call: -; cdr3_length: 17; clone_size: -; cdr3_nt: TGTGCCAGCGTTAATCGGGGGGGAATCCCCTCTGGAAACACCATATATTTT; cdr3_aa: CASVNRGGIPSGNTIYF
v_call: TRBV9; j_call: TRBJ2-1; d_call: -; cdr3_length: 13; clone_size: -; cdr3_nt: TGTGCCAGCAGCTTTAGCGGCGAAAATGAGCAGTTCTTC; cdr3_aa: CASSFSGENEQFF
v_call: TRBV18; j_call: TRBJ1-1; d_call: -; cdr3_length: 14; clone_size: -; cdr3_nt: TGTGCCAGCTCACTTTACAGCATGAACACTGAAGCTTTCTTT; cdr3_aa: CASSLYSMNTEAFF
v_call: TRBV5-1; j_call: TRBJ1-5; d_call: -; cdr3_length: 15; clone_size: -; cdr3_nt: TGCGCCAGCAGCCCCACAGGGAATAGCAATCAGCCCCAGCATTTT; cdr3_aa: CASSPTGNSNQPQHF
v_call: TRBV18; j_call: TRBJ1-2; d_call: -; cdr3_length: 13; clone_size: -; cdr3_nt: TGTGCCAGCTCACCGCGGACAGCCGATGGCTACACCTTC; cdr3_aa: CASSPRTADGYTF
v_call: TRBV7-4; j_call: TRBJ1-3; d_call: TRBD1; cdr3_length: 15; clone_size: -; cdr3_nt: TGTGCCAGCAGCTTCACAGGGGTCTCTGGAAACACCATATATTTT; cdr3_aa: CASSFTGVSGNTIYF
v_call: TRBV28; j_call: TRBJ1-1; d_call: -; cdr3_length: 13; clone_size: -; cdr3_nt: TGTGCCAGCAGTTTCGGAGGGAGGACTGAAGCTTTCTTT; cdr3_aa: CASSFGGRTEAFF
v_call: TRBV7-2; j_call: TRBJ1-5; d_call: -; cdr3_length: 15; clone_size: -; cdr3_nt: TGTGCCAGCAGCTTAGCTTCAGGGCAGGGTCAGCCCCAGCATTTT; cdr3_aa: CASSLASGQGQPQHF
v_call: TRBV11-1; j_call: TRBJ1-1; d_call: -; cdr3_length: 15; clone_size: -; cdr3_nt: TGTGCCAGCAGACCTGGAGCACCTCAGAACACTGAAGCTTTCTTT; cdr3_aa: CASRPGAPQNTEAFF
v_call: TRBV2; j_call: TRBJ2-4; d_call: TRBD1; cdr3_length: 14; clone_size: -; cdr3_nt: TGTGCCAGCCGGAACAGGGGACCTCAAAACATTCAGTACTTC; cdr3_aa: CASRNRGPQNIQYF
v_call: TRBV25-1; j_call: TRBJ1-1; d_call: -; cdr3_length: 13; clone_size: -; cdr3_nt: TGTGCCAGCAGGGGGGAGGGACACACTGAAGCTTTCTTT; cdr3_aa: CASRGEGHTEAFF
v_call: TRBV2; j_call: TRBJ2-5; d_call: TRBD1; cdr3_length: 14; clone_size: -; cdr3_nt: TGTGCCAGCAGCAGGATGACAGGGGCCGAGACCCAGTACTTC; cdr3_aa: CASSRMTGAETQYF
v_call: TRBV5-4; j_call: TRBJ2-3; d_call: -; cdr3_length: 15; clone_size: -; cdr3_nt: TGTGCCAGCAGCTTGGACCAGGGTGCTCCAGATACGCAGTATTTT; cdr3_aa: CASSLDQGAPDTQYF
v_call: TRBV18; j_call: TRBJ1-1; d_call: -; cdr3_length: 12; clone_size: few; cdr3_nt: TGTGCCAGCTCCCCACCCGGCACTGAAGCTTTCTTT; cdr3_aa: CASSPPGTEAFF